Listed below are T cell receptor beta chains from one sample, sequenced in a study of shared clonotypes between healthy human individuals. Profiled with immunoSEQ multiplex PCR; TCRdb holds only in-frame clones, not every one. The sample consists of 660,000 or so clones, 96% of them appearing once. What was sequenced was naive CD8+ T cells sorted from blood. Receptors were obtained from a woman aged 25-40 years in good health. The CDR3 runs from the conserved cysteine through the conserved F or W. Fields, in order: clone size, CDR3 length, V gene, D gene, J gene, CDR3 DNA, CDR3 protein. A D gene is named only where the DNA matches it firmly. Clone size, where shown, is once, few, many, or a class for clones that have expanded.

>NA|13|TRBV28|NA|TRBJ2-7
TGTGCCAGCAGTTTTGGGGGTTCCTACGAGCAGTACTTC
CASSFGGSYEQYF
>NA|14|TRBV19|NA|TRBJ2-7
TGTGCCAGTAGAAGAACGGCGGACGGCTACGAGCAGTACTTC
CASRRTADGYEQYF
>NA|13|TRBV28|NA|TRBJ2-7
TGTGCCAGCAGTTTATCTAGGGTAGGGGAGCAGTACTTC
CASSLSRVGEQYF
>NA|12|TRBV5-8|NA|TRBJ1-5
TGTGCCAGCAGCTTGGGGCATCAGCCCCAGCATTTT
CASSLGHQPQHF
>once|16|TRBV4-1|NA|TRBJ2-7
TGCGCCAGCAGCCACCCAAGACAGGGACTCTCCTACGAGCAGTACTTC
CASSHPRQGLSYEQYF
>NA|18|TRBV11-2|TRBD2|TRBJ2-1
TGTGCCAGCAGCAGAAACGGACTAGCGGGAGTAGGGGGGAATGAGCAGTTCTTC
CASSRNGLAGVGGNEQFF
>NA|14|TRBV19|TRBD1|TRBJ2-1
TGTGCCAGTAGGAGAGGGGACAGGGGGCATGAGCAGTTCTTC
CASRRGDRGHEQFF
>NA|14|TRBV6-5|NA|TRBJ1-4
TGTGCCAGCAGCCCCAGGGGAACTAATGAAAAACTGTTTTTT
CASSPRGTNEKLFF
>NA|11|TRBV14|NA|TRBJ2-7
TGTGCCAGCAGCATGAGCTACGAGCAGTACTTC
CASSMSYEQYF
>NA|15|TRBV7-6|NA|TRBJ2-7
TGTGCCAGCAGCTTAGGGGGCGAGGGTGTCTGGGAGCAGTACTTC
CASSLGGEGVWEQYF
>NA|14|TRBV27|NA|TRBJ2-2
TGTGCCAGCAGTTTTATGTCGGGATGGGGGGAGCTGTTTTTT
CASSFMSGWGELFF
>NA|14|TRBV27|NA|TRBJ2-7
TGTGCCAGCAGTGGCAGCAGGACCAACTACGAGCAGTACTTC
CASSGSRTNYEQYF
>NA|14|TRBV2|NA|TRBJ2-3
TGTGCCAGCAGTGTTTCGGGCAACACAGATACGCAGTATTTT
CASSVSGNTDTQYF
>NA|15|TRBV7-8|TRBD1|TRBJ2-5
TGTGCCAGCAGCTTAGGGAACAGGGGGCCGGAGACCCAGTACTTC
CASSLGNRGPETQYF
>NA|16|TRBV29-1|NA|TRBJ1-3
TGCAGCGTTGAAGATCTCTATGGACTCTCTGGAAACACCATATATTTT
CSVEDLYGLSGNTIYF
>NA|16|TRBV28|NA|TRBJ2-7
TGTGCCAGCAGTTCACCCCTGGCCGGCCAATCCTACGAGCAGTACTTC
CASSSPLAGQSYEQYF
>NA|17|TRBV2|TRBD1|TRBJ2-1
TGTGCCAGCAGTGAAGTGACAGGGCCCACCAACGACAATGAGCAGTTCTTC
CASSEVTGPTNDNEQFF
>NA|14|TRBV28|TRBD1|TRBJ2-7
TGTGCCAGCACCTTAGGCAGGGGGAACGGTGAGCAGTACTTC
CASTLGRGNGEQYF
>NA|15|TRBV18|NA|TRBJ2-7
TGTGCCAGCTCACCTGACGGGCGGCCTACCTACGAGCAGTACTTC
CASSPDGRPTYEQYF
>NA|14|TRBV5-1|NA|TRBJ2-1
TGCGCCAGCAGCCCGGAGCGGAGGAACAATGAGCAGTTCTTC
CASSPERRNNEQFF
>once|15|TRBV5-6|NA|TRBJ2-3
TGTGCCAGCAGCTTACTACGGGGGTTCACAGATACGCAGTATTTT
CASSLLRGFTDTQYF
>NA|14|TRBV13|TRBD1|TRBJ1-1
TGTGCCAGCAGCTCCGGACAGGGGGGTGATGAAGCTTTCTTT
CASSSGQGGDEAFF
>NA|14|TRBV6-5|TRBD2|TRBJ2-7
TGTGCCAGCAGTTATCAAGCGGGAGGCTACGAGCAGTACTTC
CASSYQAGGYEQYF
>NA|14|TRBV28|NA|TRBJ1-2
TGTGCCAGCATGGTTGGACATCCCAACTATGGCTACACCTTC
CASMVGHPNYGYTF
>NA|14|TRBV28|NA|TRBJ2-2
TGTGCCAGCTCCGGACAGTCATACACCGGGGAGCTGTTTTTT
CASSGQSYTGELFF
>once|12|TRBV25-1|NA|TRBJ2-7
TGTGCCAGCAGTGTAGGGGCGGTCGAGCAGTACTTC
CASSVGAVEQYF
>NA|11|TRBV13|NA|TRBJ1-1
TGTGCCAGCAGCTTAGGAACAGAAGCTTTCTTT
CASSLGTEAFF
>NA|15|TRBV4-1|NA|TRBJ1-2
TGCGCCAGCAGCCAAGTTGATGGTAGCGCCTATGGCTACACCTTC
CASSQVDGSAYGYTF
>NA|17|TRBV4-2|NA|TRBJ1-1
TGTGCCAGCAGCCAAGGCACAGACAGCCCCGGGAGCACTGAAGCTTTCTTT
CASSQGTDSPGSTEAFF
>NA|13|TRBV10-1|NA|TRBJ2-1
TGCGCCAGCAGTCTTTTACAAGACAATGAGCAGTTCTTC
CASSLLQDNEQFF
>NA|15|TRBV28|TRBD2|TRBJ2-5
TGTGCCAGCAGTCCGGTGGGGAGGGTTTTAGAGACCCAGTACTTC
CASSPVGRVLETQYF
>NA|21|TRBV7-3|NA|TRBJ2-6
TGTGCCAGCAGCTCTAAGACTGGGCTACCCGCCCAAAGCTCTGGGGCCAACGTCCTGACTTTC
CASSSKTGLPAQSSGANVLTF
>NA|13|TRBV13|NA|TRBJ1-3
TGTGCCAGCAGGTTTCTCTCTGGAAACACCATATATTTT
CASRFLSGNTIYF
>NA|14|TRBV2|NA|TRBJ1-1
TGTGCCAGCAGTGAGGAAGGGGGAATCGCTGAAGCTTTCTTT
CASSEEGGIAEAFF
>NA|17|TRBV28|TRBD2|TRBJ2-3
TGTGCCAGCAGTTCCACCGGGACTAGCGGGAGTGCAGATACGCAGTATTTT
CASSSTGTSGSADTQYF
>NA|18|TRBV5-6|TRBD1|TRBJ2-3
TGTGCCAGCAGCTTAGTTTTGATGGACAGGACTAGCACAGATACGCAGTATTTT
CASSLVLMDRTSTDTQYF
>NA|14|TRBV19|NA|TRBJ2-7
TGTGCCAGTAGTATAGGGGGTCGCCTCTACGAGCAGTACTTC
CASSIGGRLYEQYF
>NA|13|TRBV11-2|NA|TRBJ2-7
TGTGCCAGCAGCTTACCAGGGCTGGACGAGCAGTACTTC
CASSLPGLDEQYF
>NA|17|TRBV27|TRBD1|TRBJ2-7
TGTGCCAGCAGCCTTAACCAACCGGGACAGGTTACCTACGAGCAGTACTTC
CASSLNQPGQVTYEQYF
>NA|14|TRBV19|NA|TRBJ1-2
TGTGCCAGTAGTATCGGGGGAGCTAACTATGGCTACACCTTC
CASSIGGANYGYTF
>NA|18|TRBV7-9|TRBD2|TRBJ2-1
TGTGCCAGCAGCTTAGCGGGGCTTGGACTAGCGGGAGTCAATGAGCAGTTCTTC
CASSLAGLGLAGVNEQFF